This T cell receptor beta chain was sequenced in a study of shared T cell receptors in the human thymus. The table came from immunoSEQ multiplex PCR; TCRdb's copy has only in-frame clones and leaves some out. The sample consists of about 380,000 clones, approximately 95% of them appearing once. The V end was cut by 11 bases, the J end by 0 bases, with 32 bases between. This CDR3 has 20 residues. Germline-derived CDR1 and CDR2 are LNHDA and SQIVND (reference sequence). The receptor was isolated from a human donor. This chain uses TRBV19 with TRBJ2-1, with D perhaps matching TRBD2 (7 bases). Sequencing was performed on thymocytes. The CDR3 is CAAGGLNGLGTPSSYNEQFF. The CDR3, as DNA: TGTGCCGCCGGGGGGCTAAATGGGTTAGGGACCCCAAGCTCCTACAATGAGCAGTTCTTC.